This TCR beta chain emerged from a study of CD4 T cells in relation to SARS-CoV-2 and coronaviruses (dated by TCRdb to 2020 to 2023). For the study in its entirety: In the ViraFEST assay, PBMCs were grown with antigen for nine to eleven days, and TCR beta CDR3s were then sequenced to identify antigen-specific clonal expansions. An HIV-1 Nef peptide pool or a no-peptide culture served as the negative reference condition. Shared crossreactive spike epitopes were mapped to their HLA restriction using patient-derived lymphoblastoid cell lines. At the level of individual TCR clonotypes, the study measured memory CD4+ T cell crossreactivity between SARS-CoV-2 spike protein and common cold coronavirus spike proteins. Samples from three pre-COVID donors and the naive versus memory experiments were sequenced with the Adaptive Biotechnologies TCR-sequencing kit; other data were Illumina-based. For other donors in the study, expansion assays were sequenced with a different, Illumina-based TCR-beta assay.

CD4+ T cells from unexposed donors were collected before the COVID-19 pandemic (2011-2018). Following 10 days of culture, the EasySep CD4+ T cell isolation kit was used to isolate CD4+ T cells. Unexposed donor CD4+ T cells were tested for reactivity to SARS-CoV-2 S and N and four common cold coronavirus spike pools, as cell number allowed. Each well held millions of PBMCs cultured in IMDM containing roughly 5% human AB serum and roughly 9.4 IU/ml IL-2. Half of the culture medium was replaced with fresh IL-2-containing medium on days 3 and 7. Triplicate replicate wells were generally used for each peptide culture condition. Leukapheresis product for the unexposed donors was bought commercially. Ficoll-Paque PLUS gradient centrifugation was used to isolate PBMCs from leukapheresis product or whole blood. PBMCs were either cryopreserved at -140 degrees C or used fresh in the expansion assay. The QIAamp Micro DNA Kit was used to extract genomic DNA from the CD4+ T cells.

V is pruned by 3 bases and J by 3 bases, leaving 5 bases of the junction without a gene match. The CDR3 starts with the cysteine, ends with the phenylalanine, and has 15 residues. CDR3 DNA is the only sequence kept; it has 45 bases, read in frame from the first base. As encoded in the germline V gene (reference sequence), CDR1 is LGHDT while CDR2 is YNNKEL. Libraries were constructed by the immunoSEQ multiplex PCR assay. The original pipeline was this. During preprocessing, nonproductive sequences were removed, as were CDR3s that did not start with C, did not end with F or W, or were shorter than 7 amino acids. The MANAFEST web app identified antigen-specific clonotypes based on expansion compared with the reference and other culture wells. A clone counted as positive if significantly expanded in 2 of 3 replicate wells versus the reference culture at FDR below 0.05. To be called positive, a clone also had to show significant expansion compared with every other tandem well and an odds ratio greater than 5. CDR3 homology was quantified as pairwise Levenshtein distance, calculated with the stringdist R package after three terminal residues were trimmed from each end. This immuneACCESS table, as held by TCRdb, lists in-frame sequences with V and J called but not all clones. Of the missing ones, under half trace to an unresolved V gene in checked studies; the others have no known cause. That table supplies the V and J calls and clone size; D and trimming were determined from the DNA. For this sample there are some 21,000 clones; just over 75% appear just once. In total, the top ten clones hold 15% to 20% of the sample.

Study-wide conclusions, independent of this receptor: Since the crossreactivity analysis centred on spike protein, crossreactivity against other viral proteins was not assessed. The study was constrained by small numbers of patients and of tested TCRs. Crossreactive clones showed significantly weaker SARS-CoV-2-driven expansion than monoreactive clones, consistent with antigenic imprinting. Roughly 65% of donors had memory CD4+ clonotypes that crossrecognized SARS-CoV-2 and at least one common cold coronavirus spike. No donor contributed both pre-pandemic and post-infection samples, which limited tracing the source of pre-existing responses.

This clone came up a few times. The target of this receptor is not known. The record has no base qualities; no much larger clone is one base away. The sequencing input was CD4+ T cells from PBMCs, cultured in vitro. The chain was built from TRBV3-1 (or the pseudogene TRBV3-2) and TRBJ1-1; 9 bases in the junction line up with TRBD1. This TCR came from a human donor in good health. The DNA sequence reads TGTGCCAGCAGCCAGGCACGGGACAGGGACACTGAAGCTTTCTTT. This codes for CASSQARDRDTEAFF.